Presented here are 23 T cell receptor beta chains from one specimen sequenced in a study of cytomegalovirus exposure and HLA in healthy donors. The PCR employed 60 Vbeta primers together with 13 Jbeta primers. The table came from immunoSEQ multiplex PCR; TCRdb's copy has only in-frame clones and leaves some out. The table has 130,000 or so clones, more than 60% seen once. Sample: PBMCs. The receptors were gathered from a woman under 30 in good health and CMV-seronegative.

The V call is TRBV7-2, the J call TRBJ1-5, with 7 bases identical to TRBD1. The J segment lost 2 bases and the V segment lost 1 base, leaving 5 bases of the junction unmatched. This CDR3 comprises 16 residues. The germline V gene has CDR1 SGHTA and CDR2 FQGNSA. CDR3 nucleotide sequence: TGTGCCAGCAGCTTAGGAGGGGGCGACGGCAATCAGCCCCAGCATTTT. Residues: CASSLGGGDGNQPQHF.

This chain joins TRBV19 and TRBJ1-5, with TRBD1 as a possible D gene (6 bases). The CDR3 loop spans 14 amino acids. Germline loops: CDR1 LNHDA, CDR2 SQIVND (reference sequence). The ends were cut back, 7 bases at V and 1 base at J, with 11 bases in the middle. This CDR3 reads CASKTRGSNQPQHF. CDR3 DNA sequence: TGTGCCAGTAAGACGAGGGGGAGCAATCAGCCCCAGCATTTT.

About this clone: One end of the junction does not line up with germline, which may come from a read error. The rearrangement links TRBV2 to TRBJ2-3; 10 bases are shared with TRBD2. This CDR3 comprises 15 residues. The V gene's germline CDR1 is SNHLY and CDR2 FYNNEI. CDR3 residues: CASSGASGRTDTQCF. The CDR3 region has the DNA TGTGCCAGCAGTGGGGCTAGCGGGAGAACAGATACGCAGTGTTTT.

The rearrangement joins TRBV5-1 to TRBJ2-4, with 11 bases identical to TRBD2. CDR3 length equals 18 residues. The V segment lost 5 bases and the J segment 0 bases; nucleotides outside the gene matches: 10. Germline V gene sequence: CDR1 SGHRS, CDR2 YFSETQ. The CDR3 reads CASRRLAGGGVAKNIQYF. The CDR3, as DNA: TGCGCCAGCAGACGGCTAGCGGGAGGAGGGGTAGCCAAAAACATTCAGTACTTC. Variable domain in full (rest from reference TRBV5-1 and TRBJ2-4): KAGVTQTPRYLIKTRGQQVTLSCSPISGHRSVSWYQQTPGQGLQFLFEYFSETQRNKGNFPGRFSGRQFSNSRSEMNVSTLELGDSALYLCASRRLAGGGVAKNIQYFGAGTRLSVL.

This clone was detected once. This rearrangement joins TRBV5-5 to TRBJ2-3; 8 positions agree with TRBD2. The J segment lost 2 bases and the V segment lost 2 bases, leaving 7 bases of the junction unmatched. The V gene's germline CDR1 is SGHKS and CDR2 YYEKEE (reference sequence). The CDR3 is made up of 16 amino acids. The CDR3 DNA is TGTGCCAGCAGCTTTTCTACTAGCGGACCCACAGATACGCAGTATTTT. Its protein is CASSFSTSGPTDTQYF.

This clone was seen only a few times. The chain recombines TRBV30 with TRBJ2-2; D might be TRBD2 (5 bases). Trimming stripped 3 bases from V and 1 base from J, with 9 bases between. The CDR3 length is 14 residues. CDR1 is GTSNPN, CDR2 SVGIG, per germline (reference sequence). The CDR3 DNA reads as TGTGCCTGGAGGACCCGGGGGAACACCGGGGAGCTGTTTTTT. Translation: CAWRTRGNTGELFF. The full variable domain, with the rest looked up from reference TRBV30 and TRBJ2-2, is SQTIHQWPATLVQPVGSPLSLECTVEGTSNPNLYWYRQAAGRGLQLLFYSVGIGQISSEVPQNLSASRPQDRQFILSSKKLLLSDSGFYLCAWRTRGNTGELFFGEGSRLTVL.

This clone was seen a few times. V is TRBV27 and J is TRBJ2-7, with D maybe TRBD2 (5 bases). The germline V and J ends were trimmed by 5 bases and 3 bases, with 17 bases remaining between them. Germline V gene data show CDR1 as MNHEY and CDR2 as SMNVEV (reference sequence). CDR3 length equals 15 residues. The chain's CDR3 is CASSPGRTYLYEQYF. For the CDR3, the DNA is TGTGCCAGCAGTCCTGGACGGACTTATCTCTACGAGCAGTACTTC.

There are a few counts of this clone. This sequence joins TRBV7-9 and TRBJ1-2; the D is unclear. Germline V gene lookup returns CDR1 SEHNR and CDR2 FQNEAQ (reference sequence). This CDR3 has 14 amino acids. Trimming left V 5 bases short and J 5 bases short, with 15 bases between. The DNA for the CDR3 is TGTGCCAGCAGCCTCGGGCGGGAATGGTATGGCTACACCTTC. This sequence encodes CASSLGREWYGYTF.

This chain's CDR3 is CASSFDLGRNEQFF. The CDR3 DNA is TGTGCCAGCAGCTTCGATTTAGGGAGAAACGAGCAGTTCTTC. The chain carries TRBV5-5 and TRBJ2-1, with D perhaps TRBD2 (5 bases). Germline assignment: CDR1 SGHKS and CDR2 YYEKEE (reference sequence). The CDR3 totals 14 residues. Trimming took off 2 bases at V and 10 bases at J, with 16 bases between the two ends.

V usage is TRBV6-5 and J usage is TRBJ1-1; 9 bases agree with TRBD1. V was pared by 5 bases and J by 1 base, with 2 bases of the junction left unmatched. Germline CDR1 reads MNHEY; CDR2 reads SVGAGI. The CDR3 spans 14 residues. CDR3 region: CASSRDRENTEAFF. DNA for the CDR3: TGTGCCAGCAGTCGGGACAGGGAGAACACTGAAGCTTTCTTT.

The CDR3: CASSVSNRDRGETQYF. For the CDR3, the DNA is TGCGCCAGCAGCGTCTCCAACCGGGACAGGGGAGAGACCCAGTACTTC. This sequence joins TRBV5-1 and TRBJ2-5, with 10 bases identical to TRBD1. CDR1 is SGHRS and CDR2 is YFSETQ in the germline V gene. V lost 4 bases and J lost 4; bases outside the gene matches: 10. The CDR3 sequence is 16 residues long.

The chain links TRBV5-1 to TRBJ1-4; 9 nucleotides match TRBD1. V lost 5 bases to trimming and J lost 6 bases; unmatched junction nucleotides: 8. This CDR3 contains 15 residues. CDR1 is SGHRS, CDR2 YFSETQ, per germline. In nucleotides, the CDR3 is TGCGCCAGCAGAAATCCGACAGGGGGAGATGAAAAACTGTTTTTT. Translation gives CASRNPTGGDEKLFF.

This CDR3 is CASSLDPGVNTEAFF. The CDR3 nucleotides read TGTGCCAGCAGTTTAGATCCAGGGGTGAACACTGAAGCTTTCTTT. The rearrangement joins TRBV27 to TRBJ1-1, with TRBD1 as a possible D gene (6 bases). Germline values: CDR1 MNHEY, CDR2 SMNVEV (reference sequence). V was pared by 2 bases and J by 0 bases, with 10 bases between. This CDR3 comprises 15 residues.

This chain joins TRBV5-1 and TRBJ2-3; 10 nucleotides line up with TRBD2. Germline CDR1 reads SGHRS; CDR2 reads YFSETQ. With V trimmed by 4 bases and J by 4 bases, 9 bases remained unmatched. There are 16 residues in the CDR3. The CDR3 reads CASSRAPSGSSDTQYF. CDR3 DNA sequence: TGCGCCAGCAGCCGAGCCCCTAGCGGGAGTTCAGATACGCAGTATTTT.

This sequence joins TRBV30 and TRBJ1-1; D not resolved. CDR3 length: 13 amino acids. Germline V gene sequence: CDR1 GTSNPN, CDR2 SVGIG (reference sequence). V lost 1 base and J lost 1, with 7 bases in between. The CDR3 DNA follows: TGTGCCTGGAGTGGCCGGGAGAACACTGAAGCTTTCTTT. Its protein is CAWSGRENTEAFF. The whole variable domain, remainder taken from reference TRBV30 and TRBJ1-1, is SQTIHQWPATLVQPVGSPLSLECTVEGTSNPNLYWYRQAAGRGLQLLFYSVGIGQISSEVPQNLSASRPQDRQFILSSKKLLLSDSGFYLCAWSGRENTEAFFGQGTRLTVV.

Of note for this clone: Other DNA variants within this sample encode the same CDR3. The chain joins TRBV5-1 to TRBJ1-1; 9 nucleotides agree with TRBD1. The CDR3 extends over 14 amino acids. CDR1 is SGHRS and CDR2 is YFSETQ in the germline V gene. With 4 bases clipped from V and 5 bases from J, the junction kept 6 bases outside the gene matches. The CDR3 sequence is CASSEGQGGTEAFF. The CDR3 DNA sequence: TGCGCCAGCAGCGAGGGACAGGGCGGGACTGAAGCTTTCTTT.

This clone was picked up a small number of times. The chain is built from TRBV5-1 and TRBJ2-7; D uncertain. Germline CDR1 SGHRS, CDR2 YFSETQ. V was shortened by 1 base and J by 3 bases, with 11 bases between the two germline ends. This CDR3 has 14 residues. The CDR3 sequence is CASSLKTQDYEQYF. For the CDR3, the DNA is TGCGCCAGCAGCTTGAAGACGCAGGACTACGAGCAGTACTTC. Together with reference TRBV5-1 and TRBJ2-7, the CDR3 gives the full variable domain: KAGVTQTPRYLIKTRGQQVTLSCSPISGHRSVSWYQQTPGQGLQFLFEYFSETQRNKGNFPGRFSGRQFSNSRSEMNVSTLELGDSALYLCASSLKTQDYEQYFGPGTRLTVT.

Written as DNA, the CDR3 is TGTGCCAGCAGCGAGGACAGGTACCAAGAGACCCAGTACTTC. It codes for CASSEDRYQETQYF. V usage is TRBV9 and J usage is TRBJ2-5, with 7 bases identical to TRBD1. J was trimmed by 0 bases and V by 3 bases; bases with no gene match: 2. CDR1 is SGDLS and CDR2 is YYNGEE in the germline V gene. The CDR3 length is 14 residues.

The rearrangement joins TRBV18 to TRBJ2-7, with TRBD1 matching over 9 bases. Trimming removed 3 bases from V and 4 bases from J; junction bases left unmatched: 4. This CDR3 region has 14 residues. CDR1 and CDR2 (germline): KGHSH, LQKENI. CDR3 sequence: CASSPEGQGYEQYF. In DNA, the CDR3 is TGTGCCAGCTCACCTGAGGGACAGGGATACGAGCAGTACTTC. Using reference TRBV18 and TRBJ2-7 for the parts outside the CDR3, the full variable domain is NAGVMQNPRHLVRRRGQEARLRCSPMKGHSHVYWYRQLPEEGLKFMVYLQKENIIDESGMPKERFSAEFPKEGPSILRIQQVVRGDSAAYFCASSPEGQGYEQYFGPGTRLTVT.

This chain connects TRBV5-8 to TRBJ1-1, with TRBD1 as a possible D gene (6 bases). Germline V gene sequence: CDR1 SGHTS, CDR2 YDEGEE. The CDR3 totals 13 residues. V lost 1 base to trimming and J lost 4 bases, with 8 bases between them. CDR3 bases: TGTGCCAGCAGCTTGATCAGGGGCACTGAAGCTTTCTTT. Amino acid sequence: CASSLIRGTEAFF.

The V gene is TRBV6-5, the J gene TRBJ1-2; 9 bases line up with TRBD1. Germline lookup yields CDR1 MNHEY and CDR2 SVGAGI. J lost 7 bases, V lost 5 bases, and 8 bases had no gene match. This CDR3 has 14 residues. The CDR3 sequence is CASSPRDRASGYTF. CDR3 sequence (DNA): TGTGCCAGCAGTCCGAGGGACAGGGCGAGTGGCTACACCTTC.

The chain is built from TRBV5-4 and TRBJ2-3; TRBD2 aligns across 8 bases. Germline CDR1 and CDR2: SGHNT and YYREEE (reference sequence). V lost 4 bases, J lost 4 bases, and 11 bases stayed unmatched. The CDR3 runs to 16 residues. The DNA of the CDR3 is TGTGCCAGCAGCCCCCGAGGCGGGAGGTCCCCAGATACGCAGTATTTT. It encodes CASSPRGGRSPDTQYF.

The CDR3 loop reads CASSPTGYLIGTQYF. As DNA, the CDR3 is TGTGCCAGCAGCCCCACGGGTTATCTTATAGGGACCCAGTACTTC. This chain uses TRBV7-8 with TRBJ2-5, with D uncertain. The ends were cut back, 5 bases at V and 7 bases at J, with 20 bases in the middle. Per germline, CDR1 SGHVS and CDR2 FQNEAQ. The CDR3 runs to 15 residues. Using reference TRBV7-8 and TRBJ2-5 for the parts outside the CDR3, the full variable domain is GAGVSQSPRYKVAKRGQDVALRCDPISGHVSLFWYQQALGQGPEFLTYFQNEAQLDKSGLPSDRFFAERPEGSVSTLKIQRTQQEDSAVYLCASSPTGYLIGTQYFGPGTRLLVL.